The rows below give T cell receptor beta chains drawn from one sample of a study of prognosis after radiotherapy for stage I lung cancer. MiXCR was run by TCRdb on the multiplex PCR reads, yielding one entry per CDR3 protein. The repertoire has around 60,000 distinct CDR3 sequences, 26% of them found once; the top ten carry around 6.8%. The sample was PBMCs, taken before or after stereotactic body radiation therapy (not recorded which). The receptors stem from a donor aged 50 or older with non-small cell lung cancer. Both conserved end residues are part of each CDR3. The order of the fields is D gene, V gene, J gene, CDR3 length, clone size, CDR3 protein, CDR3 DNA. The D gene is left open where the match is weak. Clone sizes are given selectively: once, few, many, or a class where the clone is expanded.

>.|TRBV7-9|TRBJ1-2|14|many
CASSLLGSHYGYTF
TGTGCCAGCAGCTTATTAGGTAGTCACTATGGCTACACCTTC
>.|TRBV19|TRBJ2-7|16|many
CASSIDSRRMQYEQYF
TGTGCCAGTAGTATAGATAGCAGGCGGATGCAATACGAGCAGTACTTC
>TRBD1|TRBV20-1|TRBJ1-2|16|many
CSARDPESDRDLGYTF
TGCAGTGCTAGAGATCCCGAATCCGACAGGGATCTTGGCTACACCTTC
>.|TRBV3-1|TRBJ2-5|16|many
CASSQRRTRGQETQYF
TGTGCCAGCAGCCAGCGAAGGACCCGGGGGCAAGAGACCCAGTACTTC
>TRBD1|TRBV30|TRBJ1-6|16|.
CAWSLSKTGSNSPLHF
TGTGCCTGGTCTCTCTCCAAGACAGGGTCTAATTCACCACTCCACTTT
>.|TRBV5-1|TRBJ2-5|16|many
CASSFPPGVTEETQYF
TGCGCCAGCAGCTTTCCACCGGGGGTTACGGAAGAGACCCAGTACTTC
>TRBD2|TRBV6-5|TRBJ2-3|15|many
CASSYTGGRKDTQYF
TGTGCCAGCAGTTATACGGGGGGGAGGAAAGATACGCAGTATTTT
>.|TRBV27|TRBJ1-5|15|.
CARSSHGGGERPQHF
TGTGCCAGAAGTTCCCACGGGGGGGGTGAGCGGCCCCAGCATTTT
>TRBD2|TRBV4-1|TRBJ2-7|14|many
CASSQRAGGYEQYF
TGCGCCAGCAGCCAACGAGCGGGGGGCTACGAGCAGTACTTC
>TRBD2|TRBV7-9|TRBJ2-1|14|many
CASSLSGGNNEQFF
TGTGCCAGCAGCCTTAGCGGGGGAAACAATGAGCAGTTCTTC
>TRBD2|TRBV7-2|TRBJ2-7|20|many
CASSLAARTSGAEVYYEQYF
TGTGCCAGCAGTTTGGCAGCTCGGACTAGCGGCGCGGAAGTTTACTACGAGCAGTACTTC
>.|TRBV14|TRBJ2-7|12|many
CASSHIGFEQYF
TGTGCCAGCAGCCACATCGGGTTCGAGCAGTACTTC
>TRBD1|TRBV4-2|TRBJ1-2|13|.
CASSRGIDYGHTF
TGTGCAAGCAGCAGGGGGATCGACTATGGCCACACCTTC
>.|TRBV6-2/TRBV6-3|TRBJ2-3|16|many
CASSYKQGGLTDTQYF
TGTGCCAGCAGTTACAAGCAGGGTGGATTAACAGATACGCAGTATTTT
>.|TRBV20-1|TRBJ2-5|13|many
CSAIQTRRGTQYF
TGCAGTGCGATCCAGACACGGCGGGGGACCCAGTACTTC
>TRBD2|TRBV3-1|TRBJ2-1|14|many
CASSQATSGPREFF
TGTGCCAGCAGCCAAGCGACTAGCGGGCCCCGGGAGTTCTTC
>TRBD2|TRBV6-1|TRBJ2-7|13|many
CALRGGDSYEQYF
TGTGCCCTTCGGGGGGGAGACTCCTACGAGCAGTACTTC
>TRBD2|TRBV9|TRBJ2-7|15|many
CASSERDSHTYEQYF
TGTGCCAGCAGCGAGCGGGACTCCCACACCTACGAGCAGTACTTC
>TRBD1|TRBV20-1|TRBJ1-5|14|once
CSARADRDQSAQHF
TGCAGTGCTAGAGCGGACAGGGACCAATCAGCACAGCATTTT
>.|TRBV20-1|TRBJ2-1|10|few
CSATRSEQFF
TGCAGTGCTACTAGGAGTGAGCAGTTCTTC
>.|TRBV4-2|TRBJ1-6|13|many
CASSQPMRGPLHF
TGTGCCAGCAGCCAACCCATGAGGGGGCCCCTCCACTTT
>.|TRBV7-2|TRBJ1-6|14|once
CASSIAMYGTPLHF
TGTGCCAGCAGCATCGCCATGTATGGCACACCCCTCCACTTC
>.|TRBV20-1|TRBJ2-3|11|many
CSAERSDTQYF
TGCAGTGCCGAGAGGTCAGATACGCAGTATTTT
>.|TRBV19|TRBJ1-6|14|many
CASSSNRDNSPLHF
TGTGCCAGTAGTTCCAACAGGGATAATTCACCCCTCCACTTT
>.|TRBV9|TRBJ1-2|14|.
CASSRNYGEGGYTF
TGTGCCAGCAGTCGTAATTATGGGGAGGGGGGCTACACCTTC
>TRBD2|TRBV2|TRBJ2-1|17|.
CANSTLAGVTDYNEQFF
TGTGCCAACAGCACACTAGCGGGTGTAACTGACTACAATGAGCAGTTCTTC
>.|TRBV19|TRBJ2-7|15|many
CASSIDGISGAEQYF
TGTGCCAGTAGTATAGATGGGATATCGGGAGCCGAGCAGTACTTC
>.|TRBV6-1|TRBJ1-1|14|many
CASRRQHLNTEAFF
TGTGCCAGTAGAAGACAACACTTAAACACTGAAGCTTTCTTT
>.|TRBV2|TRBJ2-7|14|many
CASTLGAISYEQYF
TGTGCCAGCACCTTGGGGGCGATCTCCTACGAGCAGTACTTC
>.|TRBV5-1|TRBJ2-4|14|many
CASSLAATKNIQYF
TGCGCCAGCAGCTTGGCAGCGACCAAAAACATTCAGTACTTC
>TRBD1|TRBV7-2|TRBJ2-7|15|many
CASSLGGTGNYEQYF
TGTGCCAGCAGCTTAGGAGGGACAGGGAACTACGAGCAGTACTTC
>TRBD1|TRBV6-1|TRBJ1-2|15|many
CASSDPGGLGYGYTF
TGTGCCAGCAGTGACCCAGGGGGCCTAGGCTATGGCTACACCTTC
>TRBD1|TRBV30|TRBJ1-1|15|few
CAWKRTGGLNTEAFF
TGTGCCTGGAAGAGGACAGGGGGGTTGAACACTGAAGCTTTCTTT
>TRBD1|TRBV6-1|TRBJ1-5|16|many
CASSLRTGESNQPQHF
TGTGCCAGCAGTCTCCGGACAGGGGAGAGCAATCAGCCCCAGCATTTT